This record looks at one T cell receptor (beta chain) sequence and its context. The source of the sample is a study of shared clonotypes between healthy human individuals. The overall study: The study drew on a couple of women and three men aged 18 to 49 as donors.

All of the donors resided in Nashville, Tennessee, and each was a Caucasian adult. Deep-level settings were used for running the assay. Several immunoSEQ 96-well plates shared each subset's DNA, each plate a replicate. The protocol was immunoSEQ multiplex PCR, while the TCRdb copy is restricted to in-frame clones and leaves out a portion. The sample includes about 480,000 clones, over 75% of them seen just once. CDR3 length equals 11 residues. Germline V lookup: CDR1 MDHEN, CDR2 SYDVKM. Trimming shortened V by 6 bases and J by 5 bases, and 7 bases separated the two germline ends. The chain links TRBV28 to TRBJ1-2; no clear D gene. Sequenced sample: PBMCs. This receptor was taken from a woman between 35 and 50 years old in good health. Some clones in this sample may be carry-over from other donors' samples. CDR3 residues: CASRQDYGYTF. CDR3 coding DNA: TGTGCCAGCAGGCAGGATTATGGCTACACCTTC.